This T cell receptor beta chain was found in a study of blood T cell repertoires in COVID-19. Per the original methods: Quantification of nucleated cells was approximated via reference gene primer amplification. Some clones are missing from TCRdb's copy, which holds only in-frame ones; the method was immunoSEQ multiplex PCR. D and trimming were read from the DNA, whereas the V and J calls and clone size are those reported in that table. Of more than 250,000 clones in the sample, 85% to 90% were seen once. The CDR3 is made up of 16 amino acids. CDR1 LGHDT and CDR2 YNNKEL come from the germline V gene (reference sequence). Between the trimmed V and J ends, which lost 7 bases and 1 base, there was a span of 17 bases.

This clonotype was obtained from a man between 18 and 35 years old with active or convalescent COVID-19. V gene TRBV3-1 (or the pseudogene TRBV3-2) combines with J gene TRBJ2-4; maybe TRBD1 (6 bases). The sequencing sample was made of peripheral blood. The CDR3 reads CASTPGKGDAKNIQYF. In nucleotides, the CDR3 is TGTGCCAGCACCCCGGGGAAGGGGGACGCCAAAAACATTCAGTACTTC.